This is a list of T cell receptor beta chains from one sample in a study of technical replicates of blood from a handful of donors. Sequenced by immunoSEQ multiplex PCR; TCRdb stores in-frame clones only, minus some. Altogether about 94,000 clones are present, 95% being singletons, with the ten largest covering more than 0.2%. Sequences were obtained from T cells isolated from PBMCs. The origin of the receptors is a human donor in good health. The CDR3 runs from the conserved cysteine through the conserved F or W. The D gene is left open where the match is weak. Expanded clones are given a class, and other clones once, few, many or no size at all.

v_call: TRBV4-1
clone_size: .
d_call: TRBD2
j_call: TRBJ2-1
cdr3_aa: CASSQQGLAGGPSDNEQFF
cdr3_nt: TGCGCCAGCAGCCAACAAGGACTAGCGGGGGGGCCGAGTGACAATGAGCAGTTCTTC

v_call: TRBV5-1
clone_size: .
d_call: .
j_call: TRBJ2-7
cdr3_aa: CASSPSGSYEQYF
cdr3_nt: TGCGCCAGCAGTCCCTCAGGCTCCTACGAGCAGTACTTC

v_call: TRBV19
clone_size: .
d_call: TRBD1
j_call: TRBJ2-7
cdr3_aa: CASSKGMTGDSYEQYF
cdr3_nt: TGTGCCAGTAGTAAAGGGATGACAGGGGACTCCTACGAGCAGTACTTC

v_call: TRBV29-1
clone_size: .
d_call: TRBD1
j_call: TRBJ1-1
cdr3_aa: CSVVGQQNTEAFF
cdr3_nt: TGCAGCGTTGTGGGACAGCAGAACACTGAAGCTTTCTTT

v_call: TRBV5-1
clone_size: few
d_call: .
j_call: TRBJ2-7
cdr3_aa: CASSLVGYEQYF
cdr3_nt: TGCGCCAGCAGCTTGGTCGGCTACGAGCAGTACTTC

v_call: TRBV7-8
clone_size: .
d_call: TRBD1
j_call: TRBJ1-4
cdr3_aa: CASSEAGTEAWEKLFF
cdr3_nt: TGTGCCAGCAGCGAAGCCGGGACAGAAGCCTGGGAAAAACTGTTTTTT

v_call: TRBV19
clone_size: .
d_call: TRBD2
j_call: TRBJ2-1
cdr3_aa: CASSIGLLAGGDEQFF
cdr3_nt: TGTGCCAGTAGTATTGGTCTTCTAGCGGGAGGGGATGAGCAGTTCTTC

v_call: TRBV7-7
clone_size: .
d_call: TRBD2
j_call: TRBJ2-3
cdr3_aa: CASSPGTSGRGDTQYF
cdr3_nt: TGTGCCAGCAGCCCGGGGACTAGCGGGAGGGGCGATACGCAGTATTTT

v_call: TRBV9
clone_size: .
d_call: TRBD2
j_call: TRBJ2-3
cdr3_aa: CASSVDSGSSDTQYF
cdr3_nt: TGTGCCAGCAGCGTAGACAGCGGGAGCTCAGATACGCAGTATTTT

v_call: TRBV25-1
clone_size: .
d_call: .
j_call: TRBJ1-1
cdr3_aa: CASSESTRANTEAFF
cdr3_nt: TGTGCCAGCAGTGAATCTACCAGGGCCAACACTGAAGCTTTCTTT

v_call: TRBV7-9
clone_size: .
d_call: .
j_call: TRBJ2-3
cdr3_aa: CASSHTDTQYF
cdr3_nt: TGTGCCAGCAGCCATACAGATACGCAGTATTTT

v_call: TRBV6-5
clone_size: .
d_call: TRBD1
j_call: TRBJ2-7
cdr3_aa: CASSYWQGAYEQYF
cdr3_nt: TGTGCCAGCAGTTACTGGCAGGGGGCCTACGAGCAGTACTTC

v_call: TRBV28
clone_size: .
d_call: TRBD1
j_call: TRBJ1-4
cdr3_aa: CASNLGTATNEKLFF
cdr3_nt: TGTGCCAGCAATTTAGGGACAGCAACTAATGAAAAACTGTTTTTT

v_call: TRBV15
clone_size: .
d_call: .
j_call: TRBJ1-5
cdr3_aa: CATSSIDSLPRSYTNQPQHF
cdr3_nt: TGTGCCACCAGCTCAATCGACAGTCTCCCAAGATCTTATACCAATCAGCCCCAGCATTTT

v_call: TRBV6-1
clone_size: .
d_call: .
j_call: TRBJ1-6
cdr3_aa: CASSEPQGVINSPLHF
cdr3_nt: TGTGCCAGCAGTGAACCCCAAGGGGTGATTAATTCACCCCTCCACTTT

v_call: TRBV6-5
clone_size: .
d_call: TRBD1
j_call: TRBJ1-1
cdr3_aa: CASSLQGAYTEAFF
cdr3_nt: TGTGCCAGCAGCCTTCAGGGGGCGTACACTGAAGCTTTCTTT

v_call: TRBV4-2
clone_size: .
d_call: TRBD2
j_call: TRBJ2-3
cdr3_aa: CASSLGIAGDPFDDTQYF
cdr3_nt: TGTGCCAGCAGCCTGGGGATAGCGGGGGACCCCTTCGACGATACGCAGTATTTT

v_call: TRBV12-5
clone_size: .
d_call: .
j_call: TRBJ1-4
cdr3_aa: CASGLVFGSLFF
cdr3_nt: TGTGCTAGTGGTTTGGTATTCGGGTCGCTGTTTTTT

v_call: TRBV7-9
clone_size: .
d_call: .
j_call: TRBJ2-7
cdr3_aa: CASSFSGSYEQYF
cdr3_nt: TGTGCCAGCAGCTTCTCGGGGTCCTACGAGCAGTACTTC

v_call: TRBV6-5
clone_size: .
d_call: .
j_call: TRBJ1-5
cdr3_aa: CASSYFADQPQHF
cdr3_nt: TGTGCCAGCAGTTACTTTGCAGATCAGCCCCAGCATTTT

v_call: TRBV27
clone_size: .
d_call: .
j_call: TRBJ2-5
cdr3_aa: CASSLSPGNQETQYF
cdr3_nt: TGTGCCAGCAGTTTATCACCAGGAAACCAAGAGACCCAGTACTTC

v_call: TRBV30
clone_size: .
d_call: .
j_call: TRBJ1-3
cdr3_aa: CAGETGLAGNTIYF
cdr3_nt: TGTGCCGGAGAGACAGGTCTTGCTGGAAACACCATATATTTT

v_call: TRBV19
clone_size: once
d_call: TRBD1
j_call: TRBJ1-2
cdr3_aa: CASSPGQGAYGYTF
cdr3_nt: TGTGCCAGTAGTCCGGGACAGGGGGCGTATGGCTACACCTTC

v_call: TRBV9
clone_size: .
d_call: TRBD2
j_call: TRBJ2-7
cdr3_aa: CASSLAGGLSYEQYF
cdr3_nt: TGTGCCAGCAGCTTAGCGGGGGGCCTCTCCTACGAGCAGTACTTC

v_call: TRBV6-6
clone_size: .
d_call: TRBD1
j_call: TRBJ1-4
cdr3_aa: CASSYAGTGDEKLFF
cdr3_nt: TGTGCCAGCAGTTACGCCGGGACAGGGGATGAAAAACTGTTTTTT

v_call: TRBV28
clone_size: .
d_call: .
j_call: TRBJ1-1
cdr3_aa: CASSPSLLIQGWLNTEAFF
cdr3_nt: TGTGCCAGCAGTCCCTCCCTTCTCATACAGGGTTGGTTGAACACTGAAGCTTTCTTT

v_call: TRBV7-2
clone_size: .
d_call: TRBD1
j_call: TRBJ2-7
cdr3_aa: CASSRTGVSTEQYF
cdr3_nt: TGTGCCAGCAGCCGGACAGGGGTGTCCACCGAGCAGTACTTC

v_call: TRBV5-1
clone_size: once
d_call: TRBD2
j_call: TRBJ2-1
cdr3_aa: CASNLAGGVGLTYNEQFF
cdr3_nt: TGCGCCAGCAACTTAGCGGGAGGCGTAGGCTTAACCTACAATGAGCAGTTCTTC

v_call: TRBV19
clone_size: .
d_call: .
j_call: TRBJ1-1
cdr3_aa: CASSIEHPNTEAFF
cdr3_nt: TGTGCCAGTAGTATTGAGCACCCGAACACTGAAGCTTTCTTT

v_call: TRBV28
clone_size: .
d_call: TRBD1
j_call: TRBJ2-7
cdr3_aa: CASSSTGHAGEQYF
cdr3_nt: TGTGCCAGCAGTTCGACAGGGCACGCTGGCGAGCAGTACTTC

v_call: TRBV6-6
clone_size: .
d_call: .
j_call: TRBJ1-1
cdr3_aa: CASSPGGPPFF
cdr3_nt: TGTGCCAGCAGTCCCGGAGGGCCACCTTTCTTT

v_call: TRBV28
clone_size: .
d_call: TRBD2
j_call: TRBJ2-3
cdr3_aa: CASSFPSGISNTQYF
cdr3_nt: TGTGCCAGCAGTTTCCCTAGCGGGATAAGCAATACGCAGTATTTT

v_call: TRBV10-3
clone_size: once
d_call: TRBD1
j_call: TRBJ2-6
cdr3_aa: CAISPGTGVGANVLTF
cdr3_nt: TGTGCCATCAGTCCCGGGACAGGGGTTGGGGCCAACGTCCTGACTTTC